This entry lists 3 T cell receptor beta chains sequenced from one sample in a study of blood T cell repertoires in COVID-19. The assay was immunoSEQ multiplex PCR, and TCRdb's table has in-frame clones only and misses some. The table has 180,000 or so clones, approximately 83% seen once. The sample comprised peripheral blood. These TCRs come from a man between 60 and 75 years old with acute or convalescent COVID-19.

V gene TRBV5-1 combines with J gene TRBJ2-5, with TRBD2 as a possible D gene (6 bases). Trimming pared 2 bases from V and 5 bases from J, leaving 13 bases between. Per the germline V gene, CDR1 is SGHRS and CDR2 is YFSETQ. CDR3 size: 14 residues. CDR3 residues: CASSLRTGEETQYF. In DNA, the CDR3 is TGCGCCAGCAGCTTACGGACGGGGGAGGAGACCCAGTACTTC.

The chain combines TRBV24-1 with TRBJ2-3, with D maybe TRBD2 (6 bases). V lost 5 bases and J lost 4, with 18 bases in between. The germline gives CDR1 KGHDR, CDR2 SFDVKD. The CDR3 is made up of 16 amino acids. The CDR3 nucleotides are TGTGCCACCAGTGCGGCCGAAAATTCGGGGGCAGATACGCAGTATTTT. This encodes CATSAAENSGADTQYF.

The rearrangement joins TRBV7-3 to TRBJ1-1; 10 nucleotides match TRBD1. V was clipped by 1 base and J by 8 bases; unmatched bases: 1. CDR3 length: 13 amino acids. The germline gives CDR1 SGHTA, CDR2 FQGTGA. The CDR3 is CASSLKGQGEAFF. In DNA, the CDR3 is TGTGCCAGCAGCTTAAAGGGACAGGGGGAAGCTTTCTTT.